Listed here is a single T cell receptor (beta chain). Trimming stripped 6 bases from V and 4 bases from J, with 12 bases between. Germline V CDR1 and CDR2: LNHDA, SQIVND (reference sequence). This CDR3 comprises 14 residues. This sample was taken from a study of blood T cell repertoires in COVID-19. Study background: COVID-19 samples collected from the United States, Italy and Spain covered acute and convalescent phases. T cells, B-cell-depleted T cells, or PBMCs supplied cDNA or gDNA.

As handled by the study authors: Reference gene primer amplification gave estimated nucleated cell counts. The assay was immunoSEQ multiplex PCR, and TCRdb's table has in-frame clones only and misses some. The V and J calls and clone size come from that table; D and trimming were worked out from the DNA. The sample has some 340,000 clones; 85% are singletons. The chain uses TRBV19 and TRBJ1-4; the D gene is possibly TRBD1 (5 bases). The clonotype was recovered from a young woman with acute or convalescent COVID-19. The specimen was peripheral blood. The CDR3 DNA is TGTGCCAGTAGGAGCAGGGATGTTAATGAAAAACTGTTTTTT. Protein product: CASRSRDVNEKLFF.